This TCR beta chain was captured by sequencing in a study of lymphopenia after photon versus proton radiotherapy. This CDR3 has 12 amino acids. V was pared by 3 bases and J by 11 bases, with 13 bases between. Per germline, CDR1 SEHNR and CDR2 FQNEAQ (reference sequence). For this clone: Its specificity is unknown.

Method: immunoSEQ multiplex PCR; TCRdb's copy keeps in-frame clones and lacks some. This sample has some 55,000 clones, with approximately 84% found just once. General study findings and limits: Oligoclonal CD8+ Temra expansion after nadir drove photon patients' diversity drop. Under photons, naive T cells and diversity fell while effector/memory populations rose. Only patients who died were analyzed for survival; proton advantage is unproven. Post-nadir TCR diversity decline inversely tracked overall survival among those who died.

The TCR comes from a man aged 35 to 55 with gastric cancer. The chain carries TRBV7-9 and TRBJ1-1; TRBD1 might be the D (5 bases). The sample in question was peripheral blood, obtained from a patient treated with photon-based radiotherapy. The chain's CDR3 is CASSFLTEGAFF. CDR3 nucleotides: TGTGCCAGCAGCTTCCTCACTGAGGGGGCTTTCTTT.